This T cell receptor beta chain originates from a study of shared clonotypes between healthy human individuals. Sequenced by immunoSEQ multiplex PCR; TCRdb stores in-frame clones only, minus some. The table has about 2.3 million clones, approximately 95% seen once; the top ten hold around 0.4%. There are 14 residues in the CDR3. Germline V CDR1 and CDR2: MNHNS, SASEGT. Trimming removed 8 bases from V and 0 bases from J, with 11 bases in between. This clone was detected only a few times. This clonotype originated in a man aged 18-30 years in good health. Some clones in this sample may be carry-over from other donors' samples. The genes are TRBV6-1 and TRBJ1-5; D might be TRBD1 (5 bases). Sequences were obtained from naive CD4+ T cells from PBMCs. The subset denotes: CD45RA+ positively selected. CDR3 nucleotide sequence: TGTGCCAGCTGGCCAGGGTATAGCAATCAGCCCCAGCATTTT. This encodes CASWPGYSNQPQHF.